This is a list of T cell receptor beta chains from one sample in a study of shared clonotypes between healthy human individuals. TCRdb keeps only in-frame clones here, not all; method: immunoSEQ multiplex PCR. The sample lists about 2.3 million clones, about nine tenths occurring once. The specimen sequenced was naive CD4+ T cells from PBMCs. These receptors were obtained from a man between 18 and 35 years old in good health. Some clones in this sample may be carry-over from other donors' samples. Both conserved end residues are part of each CDR3. The D gene is left open where the match is weak. Size is stated for part of the rows, as once, few or many counts, or as a class when the clone is expanded.

CASSPTTGSGGNTIYF TGTGCCAGCAGCCCCACAACAGGGTCCGGGGGAAACACCATATATTTT once 16 TRBJ1-3 . TRBV7-6
CSVAETGGFGETQYF TGCAGCGTTGCGGAGACAGGGGGCTTTGGCGAGACCCAGTACTTC . 15 TRBJ2-5 TRBD1 TRBV29-1
CASSESGATNEKLFF TGTGCCAGCAGTGAGTCGGGAGCAACTAATGAAAAACTGTTTTTT . 15 TRBJ1-4 . TRBV25-1
CASSVTGFDQPQHF TGTGCCAGTAGTGTTACAGGGTTCGATCAGCCCCAGCATTTT . 14 TRBJ1-5 . TRBV19
CASSPHRDEQYF TGTGCCAGCAGTCCCCACCGGGACGAGCAGTACTTC . 12 TRBJ2-7 . TRBV27
CASSGGRQGASGGYTF TGTGCCAGCAGTGGGGGACGACAGGGGGCCTCAGGAGGCTACACCTTC . 16 TRBJ1-2 TRBD1 TRBV28
CASSLALAGEETQYF TGTGCCAGCAGCTTAGCACTAGCGGGAGAAGAGACCCAGTACTTC . 15 TRBJ2-5 TRBD2 TRBV7-9
CASSPRNAGNTDTQYF TGTGCCAGCTCACCAAGAAATGCAGGGAACACAGATACGCAGTATTTT . 16 TRBJ2-3 . TRBV18
CASSPGQLEAFF TGTGCCAGCTCACCAGGGCAGCTTGAAGCTTTCTTT few 12 TRBJ1-1 . TRBV18
CASSGARTTDTQYF TGCGCCAGCAGCGGGGCCAGAACCACAGATACGCAGTATTTT . 14 TRBJ2-3 . TRBV4-3
CASSPSLSLEYEQYF TGTGCCAGCTCACCATCCCTCTCGCTAGAATACGAGCAGTACTTC . 15 TRBJ2-7 . TRBV18
CATLSRGGDTGELFF TGTGCCACCCTATCCCGGGGGGGTGACACCGGGGAGCTGTTTTTT . 15 TRBJ2-2 TRBD2 TRBV28
CASRTTSGRADTQYF TGTGCCAGCAGGACGACTAGCGGGAGGGCTGATACGCAGTATTTT . 15 TRBJ2-3 TRBD2 TRBV7-2
CASSSDRVDYTF TGCGCCAGCAGCAGCGACAGGGTTGACTACACCTTC . 12 TRBJ1-2 TRBD1 TRBV5-1
CASSLWQNEQYF TGTGCCAGCAGTTTATGGCAGAACGAGCAGTACTTC . 12 TRBJ2-7 . TRBV28
CASSGGFGGRYGYTF TGTGCCAGCAGCGGCGGGTTTGGAGGAAGGTATGGCTACACCTTC . 15 TRBJ1-2 . TRBV9
CASFFRDWGYTF TGTGCCAGTTTCTTCAGGGACTGGGGCTACACCTTC . 12 TRBJ1-2 . TRBV28
CASRLGGISYNEQFF TGCGCCAGCAGGTTGGGAGGGATCTCCTACAATGAGCAGTTCTTC . 15 TRBJ2-1 TRBD2 TRBV5-1
CASSFLAGPFTDTQYF TGTGCCAGCAGCTTTTTAGCGGGACCCTTCACAGATACGCAGTATTTT . 16 TRBJ2-3 TRBD2 TRBV7-3
CASSLRAMVAEAFF TGTGCCAGCAGTTTAAGGGCCATGGTCGCTGAAGCTTTCTTT . 14 TRBJ1-1 . TRBV28
CATLGGLQPQHF TGTGCCACTCTAGGGGGGCTTCAGCCCCAGCATTTT few 12 TRBJ1-5 . TRBV28
CASSWGTRGTGELFF TGTGCCAGCAGTTGGGGGACTAGGGGCACCGGGGAGCTGTTTTTT . 15 TRBJ2-2 TRBD2 TRBV28
CASSDPGQGNNEQFF TGTGCCAGCAGTGATCCAGGACAGGGGAATAATGAGCAGTTCTTC . 15 TRBJ2-1 TRBD1 TRBV25-1
CASSETGQAFSGANVLTF TGCGCCAGCAGTGAAACGGGACAGGCGTTCTCTGGGGCCAACGTCCTGACTTTC . 18 TRBJ2-6 TRBD1 TRBV10-2
CSVSLAANGKQFF TGCAGCGTTAGCCTAGCGGCTAACGGGAAGCAGTTCTTC . 13 TRBJ2-1 TRBD2 TRBV29-1
CASSSSGDTSDTQYF TGCGCCAGCAGCTCCAGTGGGGACACCTCAGATACGCAGTATTTT . 15 TRBJ2-3 . TRBV5-1
CASSVTGGYTEAFF TGTGCCAGCAGTGTGACAGGGGGGTACACTGAAGCTTTCTTT . 14 TRBJ1-1 TRBD1 TRBV6-4
CSVGKGRDYEQYF TGCAGCGTTGGGAAGGGACGGGACTACGAGCAGTACTTC . 13 TRBJ2-7 . TRBV29-1
CASSYLGGSYEQYF TGTGCCAGCAGTTACTTAGGTGGCTCCTACGAGCAGTACTTC . 14 TRBJ2-7 . TRBV6-6
CASSQARDRKYEQYF TGTGCCAGCAGCCAAGCCCGGGACAGAAAGTACGAGCAGTACTTC . 15 TRBJ2-7 TRBD1 TRBV7-2
CASSLDSEGQPQHF TGCGCCAGCAGCTTGGACAGCGAGGGTCAGCCCCAGCATTTT . 14 TRBJ1-5 . TRBV5-1
CACRGLGNEQYF TGTGCCTGTCGGGGCCTAGGCAACGAGCAGTACTTC once 12 TRBJ2-7 . TRBV30
CASSVLGGRGQNTEAFF TGTGCCAGCAGCGTACTCGGAGGGAGGGGGCAAAACACTGAAGCTTTCTTT once 17 TRBJ1-1 TRBD1 TRBV9
CASIPRQVAPYEQYF TGTGCCAGCATTCCCAGGCAGGTGGCCCCCTACGAGCAGTACTTC . 15 TRBJ2-7 . TRBV28
CASSFAGVTPQHF TGTGCCAGCAGTTTTGCGGGGGTAACGCCCCAGCATTTT . 13 TRBJ1-5 . TRBV27
CASSLEGQEAGYTF TGCGCCAGCAGCTTGGAGGGACAGGAGGCTGGCTACACCTTC . 14 TRBJ1-2 TRBD1 TRBV5-1
CAISEPGEMGGNTIYF TGTGCCATCAGTGAGCCCGGGGAGATGGGGGGAAACACCATATATTTT . 16 TRBJ1-3 . TRBV10-3
CASSLMGLAGQETQYF TGTGCCAGCAGCTTAATGGGACTAGCGGGCCAAGAGACCCAGTACTTC . 16 TRBJ2-5 TRBD2 TRBV7-3
CASSRDRDNQPQHF TGTGCCAGCAGCCGGGACAGGGACAATCAGCCCCAGCATTTT . 14 TRBJ1-5 TRBD1 TRBV6-5
CASSFSYRGTDTQYF TGTGCCAGCAGCTTTTCATATAGGGGCACAGATACGCAGTATTTT . 15 TRBJ2-3 . TRBV28